This is a list of T cell receptor beta chains from one sample in a study of blood T cell repertoires in COVID-19. Data came from immunoSEQ multiplex PCR; TCRdb stores just in-frame clones and leaves some out. Altogether a few hundred thousand clones are present, 80% to 90% being singletons, with the ten largest covering 1%. Material: PBMCs or T cells enriched from blood (not recorded which). All receptors derive from a man between 18 and 35 years old who had recovered from COVID-19. Each CDR3 is given without its conserved first and last residue. The order of the fields is V gene, J gene, CDR3 protein.

>TRBV11-2|TRBJ1-2
ASSLSLNYGYT
>TRBV7-2|TRBJ2-1
ASSLITGGAEKGQF
>TRBV4-1|TRBJ2-4
ARRIHGSVAKNIQY
>TRBV18|TRBJ1-3
ASSLFRDGNTIY
>TRBV4-1|TRBJ1-1
ASSPDRIEAF
>TRBV11-2|TRBJ2-6
ASSPTGANVLT
>TRBV11-2|TRBJ2-6
ASRPSAGRSVLT
>TRBV5-1|TRBJ1-5
ASRGTPNSNQPQH
>TRBV7-9|TRBJ2-7
ASSSTLAGGRVEQY
>TRBV29-1|TRBJ2-7
SVEVQDYEQY
>TRBV28|TRBJ1-2
ASSIQGGIRGYT
>TRBV9|TRBJ1-4
ASSVTGREGSEKLF
>TRBV5-4|TRBJ2-5
ASSWSGTWETQY
>TRBV6-5|TRBJ1-2
ASSYSPGANSGYT
>TRBV19|TRBJ1-2
ASSKPPQGTWFYGYT
>TRBV2|TRBJ2-1
ASSGAPSEQF
>TRBV13|TRBJ2-7
ASTNRGTGGYEQY
>TRBV7-2|TRBJ2-2
ASSCVGGGLAGGELF
>TRBV9|TRBJ1-1
ASSVEQYTEAF
>TRBV27|TRBJ1-6
ASRRSGGGPLH
>TRBV3-1/TRBV3-2|TRBJ2-2
ASSPKTVGELF
>TRBV13|TRBJ2-1
ASSSGQGAYNEQF
>TRBV4-3|TRBJ2-7
ASSQGVPGEREQY
>TRBV13|TRBJ2-7
ASSLRGYEQY
>TRBV2|TRBJ2-2
ASSEGAHTGELF
>TRBV7-8|TRBJ1-6
ASSQLGQGGSPLH
>TRBV7-8|TRBJ1-2
ASSEGQVSFT
>TRBV15|TRBJ1-4
ATQRDRGRGRANEKLF
>TRBV7-9|TRBJ1-5
ASSRDRVRNNQPQH
>TRBV27|TRBJ2-1
ASNLAGSGTYNEQF
>TRBV4-2|TRBJ1-5
ASSPQPTGGQGQPQH
>TRBV6-5|TRBJ1-1
ASSSAGRKNTEAF
>TRBV7-9|TRBJ2-5
ASILHGGRETQY
>TRBV4-1|TRBJ2-7
ASSQDGGSYEQY
>TRBV6-6|TRBJ1-5
ASSYSRDFQPQH
>TRBV3-1/TRBV3-2|TRBJ1-5
ASSKVAGEAQPQH
>TRBV7-9|TRBJ1-1
ASSLGAGLNTEAF
>TRBV7-2|TRBJ2-5
ASSLEVARQLETQY
>TRBV27|TRBJ1-5
ASILDDLNRPYLNQPQH
>TRBV19|TRBJ2-7
ASSIKVGGPYEQY
>TRBV27|TRBJ1-5
ASSLNGDQPQH
>TRBV24-1|TRBJ2-2
ATSGGQGATGELF
>TRBV18|TRBJ1-4
ASSPGQGDGRLF
>TRBV2|TRBJ1-2
ASSGRQGYGYT
>TRBV3-1/TRBV3-2|TRBJ2-1
ASSRTRETGVNEQF
>TRBV6-6|TRBJ1-2
ASKPSGTGEVYT
>TRBV5-5|TRBJ1-5
ASSAELYSNQPQH
>TRBV19|TRBJ2-7
ASRSPGDRAYEQY
>TRBV10-3|TRBJ2-2
AISELSGGTGELF
>TRBV24-1|TRBJ2-1
ATSDYYNSGSSYNEQF
>TRBV15|TRBJ2-7
ATSRAGVQSYEQY
>TRBV4-2|TRBJ2-1
ASSHPSWGRASGRNEQF